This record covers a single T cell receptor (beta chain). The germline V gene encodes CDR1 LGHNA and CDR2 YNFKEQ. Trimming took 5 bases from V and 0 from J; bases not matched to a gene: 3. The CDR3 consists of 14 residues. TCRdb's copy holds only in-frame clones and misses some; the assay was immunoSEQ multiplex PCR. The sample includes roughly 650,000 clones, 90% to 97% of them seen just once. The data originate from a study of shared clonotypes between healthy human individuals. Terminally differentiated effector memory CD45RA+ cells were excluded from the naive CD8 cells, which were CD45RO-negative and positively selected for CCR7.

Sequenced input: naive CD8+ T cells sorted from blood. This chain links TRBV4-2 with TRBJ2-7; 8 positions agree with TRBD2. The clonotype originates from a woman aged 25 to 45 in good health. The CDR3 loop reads CASSLAGSSYEQYF. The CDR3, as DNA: TGTGCCAGCAGCTTAGCGGGGTCCTCCTACGAGCAGTACTTC.